The 25 T cell receptor beta chains below all came from one sample that was sequenced in a study of T cells in Graves' hyperthyroidism and ophthalmopathy. RNA transcripts served as the template for amplifying TCR beta CDR3 regions. Using the HTBI primer set, a first-round RT-PCR was run on the TCR CDR3. TCRdb passed the multiplex PCR reads through MiXCR, listing each CDR3 protein once. The repertoire holds about 400,000 distinct CDR3 sequences, with 15% as singletons. The specimen sequenced was blood. The receptors were gathered from a woman aged 25 to 39 with Graves' hyperthyroidism.

The J gene is TRBJ2-7, the V gene TRBV28, with D unresolved. The CDR3 runs 14 residues. Trimming left V 6 bases short and J 5 bases short, with 17 bases between. The germline gives CDR1 MDHEN, CDR2 SYDVKM. This CDR3 reads CASSQEIGRNEQYF. DNA of the CDR3: TGTGCCAGCAGCCAAGAAATCGGGCGGAACGAGCAGTACTTC.

This clonotype appeared a few times. This sequence joins TRBV18 and TRBJ1-2; 7 nucleotides align to TRBD1. After removal of 3 bases from V and 6 bases from J, the junction contained 19 bases not matched to a gene. CDR1 KGHSH and CDR2 LQKENI come from the germline V gene. The CDR3 has 18 amino acids. CDR3 sequence (DNA): TGTGCCAGCTCACCCCAAACAGGGGACCGCCGCAGGACTAATGGCTACACCTTC. Amino acid sequence: CASSPQTGDRRRTNGYTF.

Regarding this clonotype: A much larger clone differs by one base, so this may be a read error. J is TRBJ2-1 and V is TRBV11-1, with TRBD2 matching over 10 bases. V shed 8 bases and J 5 bases; nucleotides not matched to a gene: 6. The germline V gene has CDR1 SGHAT and CDR2 FQDESV (reference sequence). This CDR3 is 14 amino acids long. The CDR3 protein is CASVGTSVNNEQFF. The CDR3 region has the DNA TGTGCCAGCGTCGGGACTAGCGTGAACAATGAGCAGTTCTTC. The whole variable domain, filled in from reference TRBV11-1 and TRBJ2-1, reads EAEVAQSPRYKITEKSQAVAFWCDPISGHATLYWYRQILGQGPELLVQFQDESVVDDSQLPKDRFSAERLKGVDSTLKIQPAELGDSAMYLCASVGTSVNNEQFFGPGTRLTVL.

This clonotype has more than one count but fewer than ten. The J gene is TRBJ2-1, the V gene TRBV13; 10 bases align to TRBD2. This CDR3 comprises 17 residues. The V gene's germline CDR1 is PRHDT and CDR2 FYEKMQ (reference sequence). V shed 2 bases, J shed 2 bases, and the junction held 6 bases outside the gene matches. The DNA for the CDR3 is TGTGCCAGCAGCTTAAGCCTAGCGGGAGCCCCCTACAATGAGCAGTTCTTC. Its protein product is CASSLSLAGAPYNEQFF. Full variable domain (rest looked up from reference TRBV13 and TRBJ2-1): AAGVIQSPRHLIKEKRETATLKCYPIPRHDTVYWYQQGPGQDPQFLISFYEKMQSDKGSIPDRFSAQQFSDYHSELNMSSLELGDSALYFCASSLSLAGAPYNEQFFGPGTRLTVL.

This clonotype was recorded at least ten times. The J gene is TRBJ2-1, the V gene TRBV28, with D possibly being TRBD2 (6 bases). Trimming took 2 bases from V and 9 from J, leaving 17 bases between them. Germline lookup yields CDR1 MDHEN and CDR2 SYDVKM. The CDR3 has 15 amino acids. CDR3 region: CASSLLTGAPSEQFF. CDR3 nucleotides: TGTGCCAGCAGTTTACTTACGGGAGCCCCAAGTGAGCAGTTCTTC.

The sample holds a few counts of this clonotype. The genes are TRBV29-1 and TRBJ1-2; 7 bases are a match to TRBD1. The V gene's germline CDR1 is SQVTM and CDR2 ANQGSEA. V trimming: 6 bases; J trimming: 4 bases; junction bases outside the gene matches: 5. The CDR3 loop spans 12 amino acids. The CDR3 DNA reads TGCAGCGTCCCAGGGGGGGGCTATGGCTACACCTTC. Translation gives CSVPGGGYGYTF.

This clonotype was seen repeatedly, ten times or more. The CDR3: CASSFPRATIYF. The CDR3 nucleotides read TGTGCCAGCAGTTTCCCCAGGGCGACCATATATTTT. The chain employs TRBV28 and TRBJ1-3; D is perhaps TRBD1 (5 bases). Germline loops: CDR1 MDHEN, CDR2 SYDVKM. The CDR3 consists of 12 residues. The germline V and J ends were trimmed by 3 bases and 10 bases, with 10 bases remaining between them.

This clonotype was picked up many times. The V and J genes are TRBV18 and TRBJ2-5; no clear D. V lost 4 bases and J 2 bases, leaving 8 bases between the germline ends. The germline gives CDR1 KGHSH, CDR2 LQKENI. This CDR3 spans 13 amino acids. CDR3: CASSLGDQETQYF. For the CDR3, the DNA is TGTGCCAGCTCACTCGGAGATCAAGAGACCCAGTACTTC.

This clonotype turned up a few times. At one boundary the junction diverges from the germline segment, which might be a read error. The chain uses TRBV9 and TRBJ2-1, with 13 positions matching TRBD2. This CDR3 has 18 residues. Germline V CDR1 and CDR2: SGDLS, YYNGEE. The CDR3 DNA sequence: TGTGCCAGCAGCGTAGAACTAGCGGGAGGGCGGGGATACAATGGGCAGTTCTTC. Translated, it gives CASSVELAGGRGYNGQFF.

This chain connects TRBV12-3 or TRBV12-4 to TRBJ2-3; 16 bases align to TRBD2. This CDR3 has 16 amino acids. V shed 5 bases and J 4 bases; nucleotides not matched to a gene: 3. The CDR3 loop reads CASSQGTSGRADTQYF. The CDR3 nucleotides are TGTGCCAGCAGTCAAGGGACTAGCGGGAGGGCAGATACGCAGTATTTT.

This clonotype was picked up many times. This chain uses TRBV18 with TRBJ2-5; D is possibly TRBD1 (5 bases). Trimming left V 1 base short and J 5 bases short, with 17 bases between. CDR3 length equals 16 residues. The germline gives CDR1 KGHSH, CDR2 LQKENI. The CDR3 sequence is CASSPLSRGGVETQYF. The CDR3 DNA reads TGTGCCAGCTCACCACTTTCAAGGGGTGGTGTGGAGACCCAGTACTTC.

This clonotype has a count of ten or more. The J gene is TRBJ2-3, the V gene TRBV2; D might be TRBD1 or TRBD2, each matching 5 bases. V lost 9 bases, J lost 4 bases, and 17 bases lay in between. The CDR3 loop spans 14 amino acids. Germline V gene lookup returns CDR1 SNHLY and CDR2 FYNNEI. The CDR3 here is CASLGRSKPDTQYF. The CDR3 bases are TGTGCCAGTCTGGGACGGAGCAAACCAGATACGCAGTATTTT.

This clonotype was found a few times. V gene TRBV5-1 combines with J gene TRBJ2-2, with D possibly TRBD2 on 6 matching bases. The CDR3 is made up of 15 amino acids. CDR1 is SGHRS, CDR2 YFSETQ, per germline. Trimming shortened V by 0 bases and J by 8 bases, and 14 bases separated the two germline ends. The CDR3: CASSLEGTSGGELFF. Here the CDR3 DNA reads TGCGCCAGCAGCTTGGAAGGGACTTCGGGGGGGGAGCTGTTTTTT. Full variable domain (outside the CDR3, taken from reference TRBV5-1 and TRBJ2-2): KAGVTQTPRYLIKTRGQQVTLSCSPISGHRSVSWYQQTPGQGLQFLFEYFSETQRNKGNFPGRFSGRQFSNSRSEMNVSTLELGDSALYLCASSLEGTSGGELFFGEGSRLTVL.

The CDR3 sequence: CASSFFMGSGRKKANTGELFF. The CDR3 DNA follows: TGTGCCAGCAGCTTCTTTATGGGTAGCGGGAGAAAAAAAGCGAACACCGGGGAGCTGTTTTTT. The V call is TRBV7-9, the J call TRBJ2-2; 9 nucleotides agree with TRBD2. This CDR3 is built from 21 residues. V trimming: 3 bases; J trimming: 0 bases; junction bases outside the gene matches: 17. Looked up from germline, CDR1 is SEHNR and CDR2 is FQNEAQ (reference sequence).

This chain connects TRBV5-8 to TRBJ1-4; D call uncertain. Per germline, CDR1 SGHTS and CDR2 YDEGEE. Between the trimmed V and J ends, which lost 2 bases and 5 bases, there was a span of 7 bases. The CDR3 sequence is 13 residues long. CDR3: CASSFRSNEKLFF. The DNA of the CDR3 is TGTGCCAGCAGCTTTCGGTCGAATGAAAAACTGTTTTTT.

The chain is built from TRBV29-1 and TRBJ1-1; the match to TRBD1 covers 9 bases. The CDR3 loop spans 13 amino acids. The V and J ends lost 6 bases and 10 bases, in that order; junction bases with no gene match: 12. Germline assignment: CDR1 SQVTM and CDR2 ANQGSEA. The CDR3 here is CSVAQGAGFSAFF. The CDR3 region has the DNA TGCAGCGTAGCACAGGGGGCAGGTTTTTCAGCTTTCTTT.

This clonotype is deemed medium-sized. The V call is TRBV24-1, the J call TRBJ2-7; D not certain. Trimming removed 4 bases from V and 6 bases from J, with 12 bases in between. The CDR3 sequence is 13 residues long. Germline CDR1 is KGHDR and CDR2 is SFDVKD. CDR3 nucleotides: TGTGCCACCAGTGAAGCCTCTTTTCTCGAGCAGTACTTC. Translated, it gives CATSEASFLEQYF.

This clonotype was counted at least ten times. This rearrangement joins TRBV28 to TRBJ1-4, with D maybe TRBD1 (6 bases). This CDR3 has 13 residues. V lost 7 bases and J 3 bases, leaving 9 bases between the germline ends. CDR1 and CDR2 from the germline V gene are MDHEN and SYDVKM. CDR3 amino acids: CASTGHPNEKLFF. The CDR3 region has the DNA TGTGCCAGCACGGGACATCCTAATGAAAAACTGTTTTTT.

V is TRBV25-1 and J is TRBJ1-6; 8 nucleotides line up with TRBD1. The V and J ends lost 6 bases and 7 bases, in that order; junction bases with no gene match: 11. Per the germline V gene, CDR1 is MGHDK and CDR2 is SYGVNS. The CDR3 is 16 residues long. As DNA, the CDR3 is TGTGCCAGCAGACCGGACAGGGTCTTCGGGAATTCACCCCTCCACTTT. Protein sequence: CASRPDRVFGNSPLHF.

This clonotype was observed a handful of times. The genes are TRBV5-1 and TRBJ1-1; no definite D call. The CDR3 runs 15 residues. V gave up 0 bases and J gave up 0 bases, with 9 bases separating them. The germline gives CDR1 SGHRS, CDR2 YFSETQ. In DNA form, the CDR3 reads TGCGCCAGCAGCTTGGGGGTGGGCATGAACACTGAAGCTTTCTTT. Residues: CASSLGVGMNTEAFF.

Many counts were recorded for this clonotype. J is TRBJ2-5 and V is TRBV7-2; 9 bases line up with TRBD2. Germline CDR1 is SGHTA and CDR2 is FQGNSA. This CDR3 comprises 17 residues. Unmatched junction bases numbered 15, after V lost 5 bases and J lost 5 bases. The CDR3 spells CASSTNRLAAFGETQYF. Here the CDR3 DNA reads TGTGCCAGCAGCACCAATCGACTAGCGGCTTTTGGGGAGACCCAGTACTTC.

This clonotype turned up a few times. CDR3 sequence reads: CSVPPGSGGRETQYF. Here the CDR3 DNA reads TGCAGCGTGCCCCCGGGGTCCGGAGGGCGAGAGACCCAGTACTTC. The rearrangement joins TRBV29-1 to TRBJ2-5; D is possibly TRBD2 (6 bases). CDR1 SQVTM and CDR2 ANQGSEA come from the germline V gene. The CDR3 runs 15 residues. Trimming pared 6 bases from V and 4 bases from J, leaving 21 bases between.

The J gene is TRBJ2-7, the V gene TRBV9, with 7 bases aligning to TRBD2. This CDR3 has 15 amino acids. With V trimmed by 3 bases and J by 3 bases, 9 bases remained unmatched. Germline V gene sequence: CDR1 SGDLS, CDR2 YYNGEE. Here the CDR3 DNA reads TGTGCCAGCAGCGAAAGTGCGGCGGGAGTCTACGAGCAGTACTTC. Its protein product is CASSESAAGVYEQYF.

V gene TRBV2 combines with J gene TRBJ1-2; the D is unclear. Trimming took off 10 bases at V and 2 bases at J, with 11 bases between the two ends. Germline V gene lookup returns CDR1 SNHLY and CDR2 FYNNEI. The length of the CDR3 is 12 residues. The CDR3 reads CAISGNNYGYTF. CDR3 DNA: TGTGCCATATCCGGGAACAACTATGGCTACACCTTC.

Here the CDR3 reads CASSIRGGNSGNEQFF. For the CDR3, the DNA is TGTGCCAGTAGTATCCGGGGGGGGAACTCGGGCAATGAGCAGTTCTTC. The V gene is TRBV19, the J gene TRBJ2-1; 8 bases match TRBD2. The germline V gene encodes CDR1 LNHDA and CDR2 SQIVND (reference sequence). This CDR3 contains 16 residues. V lost 3 bases and J lost 6; bases outside the gene matches: 10.